Here is one TCR beta chain with its context. Its antigen target is currently unknown. Sequencing ends 3 residues short of the CDR3 end; the germline J gene provides the rest. These data come from a study of T cells in women clearing cervical HPV infection (dated by TCRdb to the late 2010s). With regard to the full study: The cases were about two dozen women with histologically confirmed HPV16-related CIN3 or worse, and 2 of those women had invasive cancers. The 20 to 25 controls were women who cleared a single incident HPV16 infection within 12 months without developing precancer or cancer. Blood from cases was collected at the visit at which the lesion was first identified, whereas blood from controls was collected once infection was no longer detected. Among cases, blood sampling occurred a median of roughly 160 days after lesion detection, with an interquartile range of 90 to 200 days. Since HLA typing was available for only a few women, HLA type could not be ruled out as a confounder. An exploratory proof-of-principle case-control study, nested within the Guanacaste HPV Natural History Study in Costa Rica, was conducted to compare TCR repertoires across cervical HPV16 outcomes. Cases were matched to controls by age within five years and by the year the sample was collected. A median age of approximately 30 years was observed in cases versus 37 to 45 in controls, and no significant differences in baseline characteristics were found. The parent cohort enrolled roughly 9,600 women aged 18 or older in Guanacaste, Costa Rica, during about 1993 to 1995 and followed them for around 7 years. As quality controls, five blinded duplicates were added to each group, bringing the total to about 60 samples made up of around 50 participants and about ten replicates. Broader findings and caveats from the paper: Lower TRBV6-7 relative abundance was observed in cases than in controls (roughly 0.12% versus 0.15%; Bonferroni P = 0.0008). Cases were distinguished from controls with an estimated AUC of approximately 0.83 by random forest classifiers combining richness and V gene abundances. CIN3+ cases had significantly higher TCR repertoire richness than controls across sequencing depths, but evenness did not differ between the groups. The cross-sectional design could not show whether the associations came before the infection or were a result of it, and neither effector/memory subsets nor HPV-specific T cells were isolated. Because T-cell numbers per sample were unknown, differences in richness could reflect varying T-cell content rather than repertoire biology.

Every participant had a single incident cervical HPV16 infection, and prevalent HPV16 infections were excluded. Cervical HPV DNA was detected by MY09/MY11 PCR and genotyped by dot-blot hybridization. Fifteen mL of heparinized blood were centrifuged, and the buffy coat was split into aliquots, frozen at -30 degrees C, and then kept at -80 degrees C. QIAGEN kits were used to extract genomic DNA from buffy coat specimens. TCR beta CDR3 regions were amplified by multiplex PCR from an average of 1200 ng genomic DNA per sample using the immunoSEQ assay. Primer bias was corrected in the assay by using a complete synthetic TCR repertoire to establish an amplification baseline. Amplicons were sequenced on the Illumina platform. Regarding the original processing steps: Sequences were error-corrected by clustering with frequency ratios and a modified nearest-neighbor algorithm and were then analyzed in the immunoSEQ Analyzer with IMGT gene definitions. At each rarefaction depth, TCR richness and evenness were averaged over 20 rarefaction repeats, and samples with fewer sequences than the depth were excluded. Wilcoxon rank sum tests with FDR correction were used to compare V, D and J gene relative abundances between the groups. For the blinded duplicates, the intraclass correlation was over 95% for TCR richness and averaged 76.4% across about 67 gene segments. TCRdb mirrors the immuneACCESS table, restricted to in-frame sequences. Some clones are absent from its copies; in checked studies, under half trace to an unresolved V gene, and the reason for the others is unknown. D and trimming come from the DNA, and the V and J calls and clone size come from that table. The table for this sample records some 16,000 clones. The ten largest account for 7.2% of the sample.

Including cysteine and phenylalanine, the CDR3 has 14 amino acids. The 33 bases shown cover part of the CDR3, and their frame starts at base 1. Deletion took 6 bases off V and 3 bases off J, with a span of 18 bases between the germline ends. In the germline V gene (reference sequence), CDR1 corresponds to DFQATT and CDR2 to SNEGSKA. This receptor chain uses TRBV20-1 and TRBJ2-7; the D gene is perhaps TRBD1, from 6 matching bases. The source is a woman between 18 and 70 years old with a cervical HPV16 infection that either progressed to CIN3+ or cleared (not recorded which). The sequencing sample was made of blood buffy coat. The CDR3 region: CSAPNPGHRYEQYF. CDR3 DNA (partial): TGCAGTGCCCCAAACCCGGGACACCGCTACGAG.